The rows below give T cell receptor beta chains drawn from one sample of a study of T cells after yellow fever vaccination. MiXCR was run by TCRdb on the 5' RACE reads, yielding one entry per CDR3 protein. The sample gives approximately 550,000 distinct CDR3 sequences, less than 15% of which show up once; 11% to 15% is in the top ten. This specimen was PBMCs, taken on the day of the yellow fever booster vaccination. These receptors originate from a young man who received the YFV17D yellow fever vaccine. Each CDR3 is given with its conserved first and last residue. The D gene is left open where the match is weak. The size field is filled for only some rows; it gives once, few, many or a size class.

J gene: TRBJ1-4
clone size: few
D gene: TRBD1
V gene: TRBV5-1
CDR3 protein: CASSSGTGITNEKLFF
CDR3 DNA: TGCGCCAGCAGCTCCGGGACAGGGATTACTAATGAAAAACTGTTTTTT

J gene: TRBJ2-1
clone size: -
D gene: TRBD2
V gene: TRBV19
CDR3 protein: CASSKGGGDYNEQFF
CDR3 DNA: TGTGCCAGTAGTAAAGGCGGGGGAGATTACAATGAGCAGTTCTTC

J gene: TRBJ2-1
clone size: -
D gene: TRBD2
V gene: TRBV29-1
CDR3 protein: CSVEMSSGSTEQFF
CDR3 DNA: TGCAGCGTTGAAATGTCTAGCGGGAGCACTGAGCAGTTCTTC

J gene: TRBJ1-4
clone size: -
D gene: -
V gene: TRBV9
CDR3 protein: CASSDTDGDDEKLFF
CDR3 DNA: TGTGCCAGCAGCGACACGGACGGTGACGATGAAAAACTGTTTTTT

J gene: TRBJ2-3
clone size: -
D gene: -
V gene: TRBV7-9
CDR3 protein: CAGGPRGTDTQYF
CDR3 DNA: TGTGCCGGAGGACCAAGAGGCACAGATACGCAGTATTTT

J gene: TRBJ2-3
clone size: -
D gene: -
V gene: TRBV20-1
CDR3 protein: CSASILATDTQYF
CDR3 DNA: TGCAGTGCTAGTATACTAGCCACAGATACGCAGTATTTT

J gene: TRBJ2-1
clone size: few
D gene: TRBD1
V gene: TRBV6-1
CDR3 protein: CASSEAGTGAPYNEQFF
CDR3 DNA: TGTGCCAGCAGTGAAGCGGGGACAGGGGCTCCCTACAATGAGCAGTTCTTC

J gene: TRBJ2-7
clone size: -
D gene: TRBD2
V gene: TRBV10-3
CDR3 protein: CAISPRGDGQYF
CDR3 DNA: TGTGCCATCAGCCCGCGGGGGGACGGGCAGTACTTC

J gene: TRBJ2-2
clone size: -
D gene: TRBD1
V gene: TRBV7-2
CDR3 protein: CASSQDRGRSGELFF
CDR3 DNA: TGTGCCAGCAGCCAAGACAGGGGGCGGTCCGGGGAGCTGTTTTTT

J gene: TRBJ1-6
clone size: few
D gene: -
V gene: TRBV20-1
CDR3 protein: CSARTSDSSYNSPLHF
CDR3 DNA: TGCAGTGCGAGGACGTCCGATAGCTCCTATAATTCACCCCTCCACTTT

J gene: TRBJ1-4
clone size: few
D gene: TRBD1
V gene: TRBV10-3
CDR3 protein: CAISGTGNEKLFF
CDR3 DNA: TGTGCCATCTCCGGGACAGGGAATGAAAAACTGTTTTTT

J gene: TRBJ2-1
clone size: -
D gene: -
V gene: TRBV7-9
CDR3 protein: CASSAFSYNEQFF
CDR3 DNA: TGTGCCAGCAGCGCGTTCTCCTACAATGAGCAGTTCTTC

J gene: TRBJ1-1
clone size: -
D gene: -
V gene: TRBV10-3
CDR3 protein: CAIRGARDTEAFF
CDR3 DNA: TGTGCCATCAGGGGGGCCCGAGACACTGAAGCTTTCTTT

J gene: TRBJ2-2
clone size: few
D gene: -
V gene: TRBV5-6
CDR3 protein: CASSLGGVSGELFF
CDR3 DNA: TGTGCCAGCAGCTTGGGAGGTGTGTCCGGGGAGCTGTTTTTT

J gene: TRBJ1-1
clone size: few
D gene: -
V gene: TRBV4-3
CDR3 protein: CASSQDLGDSEAFF
CDR3 DNA: TGCGCCAGCAGCCAAGATCTGGGCGACTCTGAAGCTTTCTTT

J gene: TRBJ2-7
clone size: few
D gene: -
V gene: TRBV24-1
CDR3 protein: CATSDSIGTSYEQYF
CDR3 DNA: TGTGCCACCAGCGATTCTATTGGGACGTCCTACGAGCAGTACTTC

J gene: TRBJ2-7
clone size: -
D gene: TRBD2
V gene: TRBV7-9
CDR3 protein: CASSISGRPSYEQYF
CDR3 DNA: TGTGCCAGCAGCATTAGCGGGAGGCCCTCCTACGAGCAGTACTTC

J gene: TRBJ2-5
clone size: -
D gene: -
V gene: TRBV20-1
CDR3 protein: CSARPGPQETQYF
CDR3 DNA: TGCAGTGCTAGGCCGGGGCCCCAAGAGACCCAGTACTTC

J gene: TRBJ2-7
clone size: -
D gene: TRBD1
V gene: TRBV20-1
CDR3 protein: CSAMKGAGANEQYF
CDR3 DNA: TGCAGTGCTATGAAGGGGGCAGGGGCCAACGAGCAGTACTTC

J gene: TRBJ1-1
clone size: -
D gene: -
V gene: TRBV10-3
CDR3 protein: CAISEGGTEAFF
CDR3 DNA: TGTGCCATCAGTGAAGGTGGGACTGAAGCTTTCTTT

J gene: TRBJ2-4
clone size: -
D gene: TRBD2
V gene: TRBV9
CDR3 protein: CASSVGLAENIQYF
CDR3 DNA: TGTGCCAGCAGCGTCGGACTAGCGGAAAACATTCAGTACTTC

J gene: TRBJ2-3
clone size: -
D gene: -
V gene: TRBV20-1
CDR3 protein: CSARAPAKSTDTQYF
CDR3 DNA: TGCAGTGCTAGAGCTCCGGCGAAGAGCACAGATACGCAGTATTTT

J gene: TRBJ2-1
clone size: few
D gene: -
V gene: TRBV19
CDR3 protein: CASSRVSNNEQFF
CDR3 DNA: TGTGCCAGTAGTAGAGTTAGCAACAATGAGCAGTTCTTC

J gene: TRBJ1-6
clone size: few
D gene: -
V gene: TRBV15
CDR3 protein: CATSVHLGQPDSPLHF
CDR3 DNA: TGTGCCACCAGCGTTCACCTCGGACAGCCAGATTCACCCCTCCACTTT

J gene: TRBJ2-7
clone size: few
D gene: TRBD2
V gene: TRBV29-1
CDR3 protein: CSVVPLAGGPYEQYF
CDR3 DNA: TGCAGCGTTGTCCCCCTAGCGGGAGGGCCCTACGAGCAGTACTTC

J gene: TRBJ2-3
clone size: few
D gene: -
V gene: TRBV20-1
CDR3 protein: CSARDLKSGTDTQYF
CDR3 DNA: TGCAGTGCTAGAGATCTCAAAAGCGGCACAGATACGCAGTATTTT

J gene: TRBJ2-7
clone size: few
D gene: -
V gene: TRBV7-2
CDR3 protein: CASSHPPGAASYEQYF
CDR3 DNA: TGTGCCAGCAGCCATCCCCCGGGAGCGGCATCATACGAGCAGTACTTC

J gene: TRBJ2-2
clone size: -
D gene: TRBD1
V gene: TRBV7-2
CDR3 protein: CASSLAASGGGELFF
CDR3 DNA: TGTGCCAGCAGCTTAGCGGCATCAGGGGGCGGGGAGCTGTTTTTT

J gene: TRBJ1-5
clone size: -
D gene: -
V gene: TRBV15
CDR3 protein: CATKTTVGNQPQHF
CDR3 DNA: TGTGCCACCAAAACGACAGTTGGCAATCAGCCCCAGCATTTT

J gene: TRBJ2-1
clone size: -
D gene: -
V gene: TRBV11-1
CDR3 protein: CASSFGNYMAGPKNNEQFF
CDR3 DNA: TGTGCCAGCAGCTTCGGTAATTACATGGCGGGACCAAAGAACAATGAGCAGTTCTTC

J gene: TRBJ2-7
clone size: few
D gene: TRBD1
V gene: TRBV20-1
CDR3 protein: CSGADRGYEQYF
CDR3 DNA: TGCAGTGGTGCGGACAGGGGCTACGAGCAGTACTTC

J gene: TRBJ2-7
clone size: -
D gene: -
V gene: TRBV20-1
CDR3 protein: CSAYDSYHSYEQYF
CDR3 DNA: TGCAGTGCTTACGACTCTTATCATTCCTACGAGCAGTACTTC

J gene: TRBJ1-5
clone size: -
D gene: -
V gene: TRBV18
CDR3 protein: CASSPLRGSNQPQHF
CDR3 DNA: TGTGCCAGCTCACCACTACGGGGTAGCAATCAGCCCCAGCATTTT

J gene: TRBJ2-1
clone size: -
D gene: -
V gene: TRBV7-9
CDR3 protein: CASRAGGFDNEQFF
CDR3 DNA: TGTGCCAGCAGGGCCGGAGGGTTCGACAATGAGCAGTTCTTC

J gene: TRBJ2-7
clone size: -
D gene: -
V gene: TRBV15
CDR3 protein: CATSLEGGAYEQYF
CDR3 DNA: TGTGCCACCAGCCTTGAGGGGGGAGCATACGAGCAGTACTTC

J gene: TRBJ2-7
clone size: -
D gene: TRBD1
V gene: TRBV5-6
CDR3 protein: CASSFRDRAHEQYF
CDR3 DNA: TGTGCCAGCAGCTTCAGGGACAGGGCCCACGAGCAGTACTTC

J gene: TRBJ2-1
clone size: -
D gene: TRBD2
V gene: TRBV20-1
CDR3 protein: CSADPTSGSSYNEQFF
CDR3 DNA: TGCAGTGCTGACCCGACTAGCGGGAGCTCCTACAATGAGCAGTTCTTC

J gene: TRBJ2-1
clone size: -
D gene: -
V gene: TRBV29-1
CDR3 protein: CSVRDRVDNEQFF
CDR3 DNA: TGCAGCGTGAGGGACCGCGTAGACAATGAGCAGTTCTTC

J gene: TRBJ2-7
clone size: -
D gene: TRBD2
V gene: TRBV12-3/TRBV12-4
CDR3 protein: CASSRTGTSDSYEQYF
CDR3 DNA: TGTGCCAGCAGTCGTACCGGGACTAGCGACTCCTACGAGCAGTACTTC

J gene: TRBJ1-2
clone size: few
D gene: -
V gene: TRBV20-1
CDR3 protein: CSVPHDGVGYTF
CDR3 DNA: TGCAGTGTTCCACACGACGGGGTTGGCTACACCTTC

J gene: TRBJ2-1
clone size: few
D gene: TRBD2
V gene: TRBV5-1
CDR3 protein: CASSLPLAGVYNEQFF
CDR3 DNA: TGCGCCAGCAGCTTGCCACTAGCGGGGGTCTACAATGAGCAGTTCTTC

J gene: TRBJ2-7
clone size: few
D gene: -
V gene: TRBV5-8
CDR3 protein: CASSFSDAADWWYEQYF
CDR3 DNA: TGTGCCAGCAGCTTTTCTGACGCGGCAGACTGGTGGTACGAGCAGTACTTC

J gene: TRBJ1-2
clone size: -
D gene: -
V gene: TRBV6-2/TRBV6-3
CDR3 protein: CASADPSNYGYTF
CDR3 DNA: TGTGCCAGCGCGGACCCAAGCAACTATGGCTACACCTTC

J gene: TRBJ2-5
clone size: -
D gene: -
V gene: TRBV7-2
CDR3 protein: CASNSQAGETQYF
CDR3 DNA: TGTGCCAGCAACTCACAGGCGGGGGAGACCCAGTACTTC

J gene: TRBJ2-1
clone size: -
D gene: -
V gene: TRBV19
CDR3 protein: CASSTWLVRVPHNEQFF
CDR3 DNA: TGTGCCAGTAGTACGTGGCTAGTCCGCGTTCCCCACAATGAGCAGTTCTTC

J gene: TRBJ1-1
clone size: -
D gene: -
V gene: TRBV20-1
CDR3 protein: CSARAPRQTTEAFF
CDR3 DNA: TGCAGTGCTAGAGCACCCCGCCAGACCACTGAAGCTTTCTTT

J gene: TRBJ2-5
clone size: few
D gene: -
V gene: TRBV6-5
CDR3 protein: CASSSARSSGGTQYF
CDR3 DNA: TGTGCCAGCAGTTCCGCCAGGTCAAGCGGCGGGACCCAGTACTTC

J gene: TRBJ1-2
clone size: -
D gene: -
V gene: TRBV29-1
CDR3 protein: CSVDWLGGVPGYTF
CDR3 DNA: TGCAGCGTTGATTGGTTAGGGGGTGTACCTGGCTACACCTTC

J gene: TRBJ2-5
clone size: few
D gene: -
V gene: TRBV9
CDR3 protein: CASSDSLGETQYF
CDR3 DNA: TGTGCCAGCAGCGACTCACTAGGCGAGACCCAGTACTTC

J gene: TRBJ2-3
clone size: few
D gene: -
V gene: TRBV4-3
CDR3 protein: CASSQVWTDTQYF
CDR3 DNA: TGCGCCAGCAGCCAAGTATGGACAGATACGCAGTATTTT

J gene: TRBJ1-4
clone size: -
D gene: -
V gene: TRBV30
CDR3 protein: CAWSLQWGTGEKLFF
CDR3 DNA: TGTGCCTGGAGTCTCCAATGGGGGACTGGCGAAAAACTGTTTTTT

J gene: TRBJ2-7
clone size: -
D gene: -
V gene: TRBV28
CDR3 protein: CASSPPDRRPYEQYF
CDR3 DNA: TGTGCCAGCAGTCCCCCTGACAGAAGACCCTACGAGCAGTACTTC

J gene: TRBJ2-2
clone size: -
D gene: -
V gene: TRBV10-2
CDR3 protein: CASSVGVSGELFF
CDR3 DNA: TGCGCCAGCAGTGTCGGGGTCTCCGGGGAGCTGTTTTTT

J gene: TRBJ1-6
clone size: -
D gene: -
V gene: TRBV20-1
CDR3 protein: CSARDPFGEQGNSYNSPLHF
CDR3 DNA: TGCAGTGCTAGAGATCCGTTCGGGGAGCAGGGTAACTCCTATAATTCACCCCTCCACTTT

J gene: TRBJ2-7
clone size: few
D gene: TRBD2
V gene: TRBV5-6
CDR3 protein: CASTNLGGGAGVRAEQYF
CDR3 DNA: TGTGCCAGCACTAACCTAGGCGGGGGTGCGGGAGTAAGAGCCGAGCAGTACTTC

J gene: TRBJ2-7
clone size: few
D gene: TRBD2
V gene: TRBV12-3/TRBV12-4
CDR3 protein: CASRLAGLYEQYF
CDR3 DNA: TGTGCCAGCCGACTAGCGGGGTTATACGAGCAGTACTTC